The T cell receptor (beta chain) under discussion was sequenced for a study of blood T cell repertoires in COVID-19. In the study overall: Nucleic acid was either cDNA or gDNA, and it came from T cells, B-cell-depleted T cells, or PBMCs.

Germline V gives CDR1 MNHEY, CDR2 SMNVEV (reference sequence). This CDR3 is built from 16 residues. V lost 5 bases to trimming and J lost 4 bases, with 18 bases between them. Only in-frame clones appear in the TCRdb table, and some are missing; sequencing was by immunoSEQ multiplex PCR. The top ten hold more than 7.5% of the sample, which has around 170,000 clones, around 83% seen once. The source material was peripheral blood. This clonotype was sampled from a woman between 65 and 79 years old with COVID-19, enrolled during active disease. The chain is built from TRBV27 and TRBJ2-1; tentatively, D is TRBD2 (5 bases). CDR3 nucleotide sequence: TGTGCCAGCAGTACCGCGGGTTCTGTGCCTTACAATGAGCAGTTCTTC. This codes for CASSTAGSVPYNEQFF.